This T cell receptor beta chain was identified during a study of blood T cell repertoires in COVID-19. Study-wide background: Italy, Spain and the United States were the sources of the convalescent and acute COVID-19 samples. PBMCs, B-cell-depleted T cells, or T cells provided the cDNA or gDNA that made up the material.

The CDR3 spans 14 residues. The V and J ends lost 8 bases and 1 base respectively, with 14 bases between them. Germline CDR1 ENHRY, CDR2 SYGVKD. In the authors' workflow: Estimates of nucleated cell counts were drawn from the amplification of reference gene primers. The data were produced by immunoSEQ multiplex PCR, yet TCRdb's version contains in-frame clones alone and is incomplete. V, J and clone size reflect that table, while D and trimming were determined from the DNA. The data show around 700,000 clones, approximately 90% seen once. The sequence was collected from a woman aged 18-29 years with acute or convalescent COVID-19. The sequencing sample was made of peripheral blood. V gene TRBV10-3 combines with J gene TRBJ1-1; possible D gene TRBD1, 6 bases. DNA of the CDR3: TGTGCCATCTCTCCGGGACAACAGAACACTGAAGCTTTCTTT. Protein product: CAISPGQQNTEAFF.